The rows below give T cell receptor beta chains drawn from one sample of a study of blood T cell repertoires in COVID-19. Method: immunoSEQ multiplex PCR; TCRdb's copy keeps in-frame clones and lacks some. The table includes hundreds of thousands of clones, 90% to 95% detected once. The sample was peripheral blood. All receptors come from a woman aged 18-29 years who had recovered from COVID-19. CDR3s include the opening cysteine and the closing phenylalanine or tryptophan. A D gene is named only where the DNA matches it firmly. Clone size is shown for a subset of rows, as once, few, many or a class of expanded clone.

>TRBV3-1/TRBV3-2|16|.|TRBJ1-2|.
CASSQTTGLTQNGYTF
TGTGCCAGCAGCCAAACCACAGGGTTGACTCAAAATGGCTACACCTTC
>TRBV3-1/TRBV3-2|16|.|TRBJ2-4|TRBD1
CASSAGSGQRRDIQYF
TGTGCCAGCAGCGCAGGATCGGGACAGAGGAGAGACATTCAGTACTTC
>TRBV9|15|.|TRBJ2-2|.
CASSAGWGDNGELFF
TGTGCCAGCAGCGCAGGATGGGGGGATAACGGGGAGCTGTTTTTT
>TRBV6-5|13|.|TRBJ1-2|TRBD1
CASGQQGAYGYTF
TGTGCCAGCGGCCAACAGGGGGCCTATGGCTACACCTTC
>TRBV7-2|15|once|TRBJ2-3|.
CASSLPVGVTDTQYF
TGTGCCAGCAGCTTACCGGTGGGAGTCACAGATACGCAGTATTTT
>TRBV5-1|15|.|TRBJ1-1|.
CASSLKTAMISEAFF
TGCGCCAGCAGCCTCAAGACAGCTATGATATCTGAAGCTTTCTTT
>TRBV7-2|16|.|TRBJ2-3|TRBD2
CASSLTSGIPSDTQYF
TGTGCCAGCAGCTTGACTAGCGGGATTCCGTCAGATACGCAGTATTTT
>TRBV30|14|.|TRBJ2-5|TRBD2
CAWSVGTNQETQYF
TGTGCCTGGAGTGTTGGGACTAACCAAGAGACCCAGTACTTC
>TRBV19|12|once|TRBJ1-2|.
CASNSGQSGYTF
TGTGCCAGTAACTCAGGACAGAGTGGCTACACCTTC
>TRBV28|15|.|TRBJ2-5|TRBD2
CASSSGLAGAETQYF
TGTGCCAGCAGTTCGGGACTAGCGGGAGCAGAGACCCAGTACTTC
>TRBV14|15|.|TRBJ1-6|TRBD1
CASSQWTGTNSPLHF
TGTGCCAGCAGCCAGTGGACAGGGACTAATTCACCCCTCCACTTT
>TRBV30|13|.|TRBJ2-3|.
CAWSVSVTDTQYF
TGTGCCTGGAGTGTGTCAGTGACAGATACGCAGTATTTT
>TRBV5-4|15|.|TRBJ2-1|TRBD1
CASSPGTGGPYEQFF
TGTGCCAGCAGCCCCGGGACAGGGGGTCCCTATGAGCAGTTCTTC
>TRBV5-8|16|.|TRBJ1-5|TRBD1
CASSSGQGVGNQPQHF
TGTGCCAGCAGCTCCGGACAGGGGGTGGGCAATCAGCCCCAGCATTTT
>TRBV6-4|15|.|TRBJ2-3|.
CASSDTGLDTDTQYF
TGTGCCAGCAGTGACACGGGATTGGATACAGATACGCAGTATTTT
>TRBV7-2|14|.|TRBJ2-5|.
CASSLGWGDETQYF
TGTGCCAGCAGCTTAGGTTGGGGGGACGAGACCCAGTACTTC
>TRBV30|15|once|TRBJ2-1|.
CAWRTRRGRENEQFF
TGTGCCTGGAGAACCCGGAGGGGGAGGGAGAATGAGCAGTTCTTC
>TRBV3-1/TRBV3-2|14|.|TRBJ2-4|TRBD2
CASSQAGGPYIQYF
TGTGCCAGCAGCCAAGCGGGAGGGCCGTACATTCAGTACTTC
>TRBV10-2|13|.|TRBJ2-3|TRBD2
CASLAGVTDTQYF
TGCGCCAGTTTAGCGGGAGTCACAGATACGCAGTATTTT
>TRBV11-3|15|.|TRBJ2-1|.
CASSLPLRENNEQFF
TGTGCCAGCAGCTTACCCCTCCGGGAGAACAATGAGCAGTTCTTC
>TRBV5-6|14|once|TRBJ1-5|.
CASSLAQSNQPQHF
TGTGCCAGCAGCTTGGCCCAGAGCAATCAGCCCCAGCATTTT
>TRBV9|15|.|TRBJ2-3|TRBD2
CASSAGGRSTDTQYF
TGTGCCAGCAGCGCGGGGGGTAGAAGCACAGATACGCAGTATTTT
>TRBV24-1|13|.|TRBJ2-3|.
CATSAQGTDTQYF
TGTGCCACCAGTGCCCAGGGCACAGATACGCAGTATTTT